The clone carrying this T cell receptor (beta chain) was seen repeatedly, ten times or more. The sample comes from a study of regulatory T cells in long-lasting Graves disease. Combining iRepertoire HTBI primers with Arm-PCR of CDR3 regions, the authors built TCR beta libraries. Using its own MiXCR run on the multiplex PCR reads, TCRdb lists one record per CDR3 protein. The table shows under 400,000 distinct CDR3 sequences, with approximately 16% occurring only once. Germline CDR1 and CDR2: SGHRS and YFSETQ. This CDR3 contains 15 residues. V gave up 3 bases and J gave up 3 bases; unmatched junction bases: 7. As for time point: newly diagnosed GD, antithyroid drugs for less than 3 months. PBMC-extracted RNA yielded the TCR library. A further study also used this sample, focusing on T cells in Graves' hyperthyroidism and ophthalmopathy.

The sequences come from peripheral blood mononuclear cells (PBMCs), collected at new diagnosis, from a patient treated with antithyroid drugs. J is TRBJ1-1 and V is TRBV5-1; 8 bases match TRBD1. The clonotype comes from a middle-aged man with Graves disease. CDR3 sequence reads: CASSSTGVGDTEAFF. CDR3 sequence (DNA): TGCGCCAGCAGCTCGACAGGGGTGGGGGACACTGAAGCTTTCTTT.